This section outlines one TCR beta chain sequence together with its context. These data belong to a study of blood T cell repertoires in COVID-19. Between the trimmed V and J ends, which lost 3 bases and 0 bases, there was a span of 11 bases. CDR1 is SGHRS and CDR2 is YFSETQ in the germline V gene. CDR3 length: 15 amino acids. TCRdb keeps only in-frame clones here, not all; method: immunoSEQ multiplex PCR. Altogether 200,000 to 300,000 clones are present, roughly 86% being singletons, with the ten largest covering roughly 0.8%. This receptor was identified in a woman aged 30 to 39 with acute or convalescent COVID-19. What was sequenced was peripheral blood. This chain uses TRBV5-1 with TRBJ2-3, with TRBD2 as a possible D gene (6 bases). The chain's CDR3 is CASSWGGGSTDTQYF. CDR3 nucleotide sequence: TGCGCCAGCAGCTGGGGTGGGGGGAGCACAGATACGCAGTATTTT.